One and the same sample provided the 6 T cell receptor beta chains below, sequenced in a study of early T cells in non-severe SARS-CoV-2 infection. TCRdb redid the calling of the 5' RACE reads with MiXCR, one entry per CDR3 protein. The data hold about 50,000 distinct CDR3 sequences, with about 6% observed a single time. Sample: whole blood, taken at baseline. The receptor source for this set is an adult who was a healthcare worker with PCR-confirmed SARS-CoV-2 infection or an uninfected control (not recorded which).

This clonotype was seen many times. The gene calls are TRBV6-6 and TRBJ1-2, with D perhaps matching TRBD1 (5 bases). Germline V gene sequence: CDR1 MNHNY, CDR2 SVGAGI (reference sequence). The germline V and J ends were trimmed by 5 bases and 0 bases, with 13 bases remaining between them. The CDR3 loop spans 15 amino acids. CDR3 coding DNA: TGTGCCAGCAGTGGGGTAGACAGAGCTAACTATGGCTACACCTTC. Its translation: CASSGVDRANYGYTF.

This clonotype has a count of ten or more. The DNA of the CDR3 is TGTGCCAGTAGTACGGACACTTATTCGACCCAAGAGACCCAGTACTTC. It encodes CASSTDTYSTQETQYF. This chain connects TRBV19 to TRBJ2-5; D is perhaps TRBD1 (5 bases). The CDR3 runs to 16 residues. Germline V gene lookup returns CDR1 LNHDA and CDR2 SQIVND (reference sequence). Trimming cost V 4 bases and J 1 base, with 16 bases left between them.

The rearrangement joins TRBV6-5 to TRBJ2-7, with 8 bases matching TRBD1. The CDR3 contains 15 residues. Germline V gives CDR1 MNHEY, CDR2 SVGAGI. Losses at the gene ends were 4 bases for V and 3 bases for J; bases not matched to a gene: 8. As DNA, the CDR3 is TGTGCCAGCAGTTTGTCCGGGACAGGTGACTACGAGCAGTACTTC. Translated: CASSLSGTGDYEQYF.

The chain couples TRBV10-3 to TRBJ1-1; TRBD1 might be the D (6 bases). Germline V gene sequence: CDR1 ENHRY, CDR2 SYGVKD. V dropped 2 bases and J dropped 3 bases, with 13 bases sitting between them. CDR3 length: 15 amino acids. As DNA, the CDR3 is TGTGCCATCAGTGAGCCCGGGGGGGGCCACACTGAAGCTTTCTTT. Translation: CAISEPGGGHTEAFF.

This clonotype was detected only a few times. The chain couples TRBV7-2 to TRBJ1-5, with D possibly matching TRBD1 (6 bases). The V end was cut by 5 bases, the J end by 3 bases, with 11 bases between. CDR1 is SGHTA and CDR2 is FQGNSA in the germline V gene. The length of the CDR3 is 14 residues. The DNA for the CDR3 is TGTGCCAGCAGCCGGGGGGCGAACAATCAGCCCCAGCATTTT. Translated: CASSRGANNQPQHF. The full variable domain, completed using reference TRBV7-2 and TRBJ1-5, is GAGVSQSPSNKVTEKGKDVELRCDPISGHTALYWYRQSLGQGLEFLIYFQGNSAPDKSGLPSDRFSAERTGGSVSTLTIQRTQQEDSAVYLCASSRGANNQPQHFGDGTRLSIL.

The sample holds many counts of this clonotype. The chain links TRBV7-2 to TRBJ2-7; TRBD1 matches at 7 bases. The CDR3 has 16 amino acids. V trimming: 0 bases; J trimming: 4 bases; junction bases outside the gene matches: 9. The germline V gene encodes CDR1 SGHTA and CDR2 FQGNSA. The CDR3 DNA follows: TGTGCCAGCAGCTTAGCCTCGGGACAGTCCTTTTACGAGCAGTACTTC. It encodes CASSLASGQSFYEQYF.